Listed here are 11 T cell receptor beta chains from one sample, sequenced in a study of post-analysis software for immune sequencing data. Their antigens are not known. Study-level results: Relative to controls, patients had five TRBV segments at higher frequency, with TRBV5-6, TRBV5-1 and TRBV20-1 among these.

cDNA libraries for TCR beta contained unique molecular identifiers. TCRdb called the PCR reads again in MiXCR, with one record for every CDR3 protein. The data contain roughly 650,000 distinct CDR3 sequences, roughly three fifths of them singletons. Sequencing was carried out using blood. The receptors stem from a girl aged 2-10 years with multiple sclerosis.

This clonotype has a handful of counts. V and J are TRBV6-1 and TRBJ2-5, with 9 positions matching TRBD2. CDR1 MNHNS and CDR2 SASEGT come from the germline V gene. V was pared by 2 bases and J by 4 bases, with 8 bases of the junction left unmatched. This CDR3 has 16 residues. The CDR3 sequence: CASSERGLAGRETQYF. In nucleotides, the CDR3 is TGTGCCAGCAGTGAAAGGGGACTAGCTGGCCGAGAGACCCAGTACTTC.

The chain is built from TRBV9 and TRBJ2-7; possible D gene TRBD1, 5 bases. There are 11 residues in the CDR3. Germline V lookup: CDR1 SGDLS, CDR2 YYNGEE. Trimming pared 3 bases from V and 5 bases from J, leaving 6 bases between. DNA for the CDR3: TGTGCCAGCAGCGCGACAGACGAGCAGTACTTC. Protein sequence: CASSATDEQYF. Combining the CDR3 with reference TRBV9 and TRBJ2-7 gives the whole variable domain DSGVTQTPKHLITATGQRVTLRCSPRSGDLSVYWYQQSLDQGLQFLIQYYNGEERAKGNILERFSAQQFPDLHSELNLSSLELGDSALYFCASSATDEQYFGPGTRLTVT.

The sample holds one count of this clonotype. The rearrangement links TRBV13 to TRBJ2-1; D is perhaps TRBD1 or TRBD2 (5 bases each). Germline CDR1 PRHDT, CDR2 FYEKMQ (reference sequence). The CDR3 has 12 residues. V lost 2 bases and J 12 bases, leaving 11 bases between the germline ends. The CDR3: CASSLLSGTQFF. The CDR3 DNA reads as TGTGCCAGCAGCTTATTATCAGGGACGCAGTTCTTC. The whole variable domain, filled in from reference TRBV13 and TRBJ2-1, reads AAGVIQSPRHLIKEKRETATLKCYPIPRHDTVYWYQQGPGQDPQFLISFYEKMQSDKGSIPDRFSAQQFSDYHSELNMSSLELGDSALYFCASSLLSGTQFFGPGTRLTVL.

The DNA for the CDR3 is TGTGCCAGCAGTCCAACGCCTATTTGGGAGACCCAGTACTTC. Its translation is CASSPTPIWETQYF. This chain joins TRBV12-3 or TRBV12-4 and TRBJ2-5, with no clear D. Trimming took off 5 bases at V and 5 bases at J, with 15 bases between the two ends. The CDR3 totals 14 residues.

The chain recombines TRBV6-1 with TRBJ2-1; 11 bases match TRBD2. Germline loops: CDR1 MNHNS, CDR2 SASEGT. Trimming at V came to 5 bases and at J to 9 bases, leaving 18 bases not matched to a gene. The CDR3 loop spans 18 amino acids. The CDR3, as DNA: TGTGCCAGCAGTCCCACCGCGGGACTAGCGGCACCTCGCAGTGAGCAGTTCTTC. It is translated as CASSPTAGLAAPRSEQFF.

This chain uses TRBV13 with TRBJ2-7; TRBD1 is a possible D gene (6 bases). The CDR3 runs 14 residues. Germline lookup yields CDR1 PRHDT and CDR2 FYEKMQ (reference sequence). V dropped 6 bases and J dropped 3 bases, with 15 bases sitting between them. The CDR3 region is CASSFRQDSYEQYF. The CDR3 nucleotides are TGTGCCAGCAGTTTCCGGCAGGACAGCTACGAGCAGTACTTC.

This clonotype has a handful of counts. The genes are TRBV20-1 and TRBJ2-3, with 12 bases that match TRBD2. Germline CDR1 DFQATT, CDR2 SNEGSKA (reference sequence). The trim removed 3 bases at V and 11 bases at J, leaving 9 bases unmatched. The CDR3 contains 14 residues. The CDR3 is CSARRLAGGVMQYF. The CDR3 DNA reads TGCAGTGCTAGGCGCCTAGCGGGGGGGGTTATGCAGTATTTT.

The chain employs TRBV10-2 and TRBJ2-1; a possible D gene is TRBD2 (6 bases). Germline V gives CDR1 WSHSY, CDR2 SAAADI. V was pared by 6 bases and J by 9 bases, with 27 bases between. The CDR3 is 17 residues long. CDR3: CASSALRAGSYVGEQFF. For the CDR3, the DNA is TGCGCCAGCAGCGCCCTCAGGGCGGGGTCGTACGTCGGTGAGCAGTTCTTC.

This chain joins TRBV7-2 and TRBJ2-3; TRBD2 agrees at 8 bases. The junction had 6 bases not matched to a gene; V was cut back by 3 bases and J by 4 bases. The CDR3 is 15 residues long. Germline V lookup: CDR1 SGHTA, CDR2 FQGNSA. CDR3 DNA: TGTGCCAGCAGCTTCCAAGCGGGAGAAGCAGATACGCAGTATTTT. Protein product: CASSFQAGEADTQYF.

The rearrangement uses TRBV6-5 and TRBJ1-2, with TRBD1 matching 7 bases. The CDR3 is 14 residues long. CDR1 is MNHEY, CDR2 SVGAGI, per germline. Trimming cost V 0 bases and J 4 bases; bases outside gene matches: 2. CDR3 nucleotides: TGTGCCAGCAGTTACTCGCGGGACAGCTATGGCTACACCTTC. This translates into CASSYSRDSYGYTF.

This clonotype appeared a few times. V usage is TRBV7-9 and J usage is TRBJ1-2; perhaps TRBD1 as D (5 bases). CDR1 SEHNR and CDR2 FQNEAQ come from the germline V gene (reference sequence). V was trimmed by 5 bases and J by 4 bases, leaving 14 bases between them. This CDR3 is built from 14 residues. The CDR3 nucleotides read TGTGCCAGCAGCCCCGTCCAGGGTGGCTATGGCTACACCTTC. This gives the protein CASSPVQGGYGYTF. Based on the CDR3 plus reference TRBV7-9 and TRBJ1-2, the full variable domain is DTGVSQNPRHKITKRGQNVTFRCDPISEHNRLYWYRQTLGQGPEFLTYFQNEAQLEKSRLLSDRFSAERPKGSFSTLEIQRTEQGDSAMYLCASSPVQGGYGYTFGSGTRLTVV.